Below, 23 T cell receptor beta chains from the same sample are listed, as sequenced in a study of blood T cell repertoires in COVID-19. Sequencing used immunoSEQ multiplex PCR; TCRdb keeps in-frame clones, though not all of them. Of about 110,000 clones listed, over 60% are singletons. Sequenced material: peripheral blood. Receptor source: a woman at least 80 years old with acute or convalescent COVID-19.

V usage is TRBV28 and J usage is TRBJ2-1; D unresolved. The V end was cut by 3 bases, the J end by 4 bases, with 7 bases between. Germline V gene lookup returns CDR1 MDHEN and CDR2 SYDVKM. This CDR3 is built from 13 residues. CDR3 nucleotide sequence: TGTGCCAGCAGTTTGAGCTTATACAATGAGCAGTTCTTC. Amino acid sequence: CASSLSLYNEQFF. Variable domain in full (rest from reference TRBV28 and TRBJ2-1): DVKVTQSSRYLVKRTGEKVFLECVQDMDHENMFWYRQDPGLGLRLIYFSYDVKMKEKGDIPEGYSVSREKKERFSLILESASTNQTSMYLCASSLSLYNEQFFGPGTRLTVL.

This clone was counted a single time. V gene TRBV7-2 combines with J gene TRBJ2-1, with TRBD2 matching over 8 bases. The CDR3 extends over 14 amino acids. V lost 6 bases and J lost 4; bases outside the gene matches: 5. Germline CDR1 SGHTA, CDR2 FQGNSA. CDR3 protein: CASRTTSAYNEQFF. Here the CDR3 DNA reads TGTGCCAGCAGGACGACTAGCGCGTACAATGAGCAGTTCTTC.

The chain recombines TRBV23-1 with TRBJ1-1, with TRBD1 as a possible D gene (6 bases). TRBV23-1 has ORF status, its function being uncertain. The CDR3 is 14 amino acids. V lost 0 bases and J 1 base, leaving 6 bases between the germline ends. Here the CDR3 DNA reads TGCGCCAGCAGTCAATCGGGGGCGAACACTGAAGCTTTCTTT. The encoded protein is CASSQSGANTEAFF.

The gene calls are TRBV4-3 and TRBJ2-2; the D is unclear. The ends were cut back, 1 base at V and 6 bases at J, with 9 bases in the middle. The CDR3 is made up of 14 amino acids. Germline CDR1 LGHNA, CDR2 YSLEER. Here the CDR3 reads CASSQVRFAGELFF. DNA for the CDR3: TGCGCCAGCAGCCAAGTCCGTTTCGCCGGGGAGCTGTTTTTT.

The chain links TRBV2 to TRBJ2-4; possible D gene TRBD2, 6 bases. CDR3 length: 13 amino acids. In germline, CDR1 is SNHLY, CDR2 FYNNEI. Trimming shortened V by 7 bases and J by 16 bases, and 23 bases separated the two germline ends. The CDR3 coding sequence is TGTGCCAGCACCCCGCGCGTGGGGGGATTACCTTACTTC. Protein sequence: CASTPRVGGLPYF. The full variable domain, completed using reference TRBV2 and TRBJ2-4, is EPEVTQTPSHQVTQMGQEVILRCVPISNHLYFYWYRQILGQKVEFLVSFYNNEISEKSEIFDDQFSVERPDGSNFTLKIRSTKLEDSAMYFCASTPRVGGLPYFGAGTRLSVL.

This clone turned up a few times. The chain uses TRBV5-1 and TRBJ1-2; TRBD1 matches at 8 bases. From germline, CDR1 is SGHRS and CDR2 YFSETQ. The V segment lost 5 bases and the J segment 4 bases; nucleotides outside the gene matches: 10. The CDR3 consists of 15 residues. The CDR3 DNA is TGCGCCAGCAGTTCCTCCCAGGGGGCGAGCTATGGCTACACCTTC. Protein: CASSSSQGASYGYTF.

The rearrangement joins TRBV9 to TRBJ2-1; 8 nucleotides match TRBD2. V was pared by 3 bases and J by 3 bases, with 8 bases of the junction left unmatched. There are 16 residues in the CDR3. Germline CDR1 and CDR2: SGDLS and YYNGEE. CDR3: CASSASGGGYYNEQFF. In nucleotides, the CDR3 is TGTGCCAGCAGCGCCTCGGGCGGGGGGTACTACAATGAGCAGTTCTTC. The whole variable domain, filled in from reference TRBV9 and TRBJ2-1, reads DSGVTQTPKHLITATGQRVTLRCSPRSGDLSVYWYQQSLDQGLQFLIQYYNGEERAKGNILERFSAQQFPDLHSELNLSSLELGDSALYFCASSASGGGYYNEQFFGPGTRLTVL.

The chain has TRBV6-5 and TRBJ2-7; 11 nucleotides match TRBD1. Trimming cost V 5 bases and J 2 bases; bases outside gene matches: 5. CDR3 length equals 15 residues. Germline loops: CDR1 MNHEY, CDR2 SVGAGI. CDR3 coding DNA: TGTGCCAGCAGTCTTGCGGACAGGGGGCCCTACGAGCAGTACTTC. It encodes CASSLADRGPYEQYF.

The chain joins TRBV3-1 (or the pseudogene TRBV3-2) to TRBJ1-1, with D unclear. The CDR3 covers 16 residues. The germline CDR1 and CDR2 sequences are LGHDT and YNNKEL (reference sequence). V lost 1 base to trimming and J lost 4 bases, with 16 bases between them. CDR3 sequence: CASSQGAIRLGTEAFF. The CDR3 DNA follows: TGTGCCAGCAGCCAAGGCGCCATCCGGCTAGGCACTGAAGCTTTCTTT.

The chain links TRBV18 to TRBJ2-7; 7 nucleotides line up with TRBD1. The CDR3 covers 16 residues. V dropped 3 bases and J dropped 7; count of bases not matched to a gene: 15. Germline V gene data show CDR1 as KGHSH and CDR2 as LQKENI. CDR3 in amino acids: CASSPNLGQSLGEQYF. CDR3 bases: TGTGCCAGCTCACCCAACTTGGGACAGTCTCTTGGGGAGCAGTACTTC.

CDR3 region: CASSSQGDKGAQHF. The CDR3 DNA follows: TGTGCCAGCTCAAGCCAGGGGGACAAAGGGGCCCAGCATTTT. The V call is TRBV18, the J call TRBJ1-5, with 7 bases fitting TRBD1. Germline trimming cut 5 bases from V and 11 bases from J; bases unmatched to any gene: 12. This CDR3 has 14 amino acids. CDR1 and CDR2 (germline): KGHSH, LQKENI.

The V call is TRBV28, the J call TRBJ1-2, with a weak D call TRBD1 (6 bases). Trimming stripped 3 bases from V and 2 bases from J, with 10 bases between. Germline-derived CDR1 and CDR2 are MDHEN and SYDVKM. The CDR3 covers 14 residues. Here the CDR3 DNA reads TGTGCCAGCAGTTTTCCAGGGGCGAACTATGGCTACACCTTC. This translates into CASSFPGANYGYTF.

The V call is TRBV10-3, the J call TRBJ2-1; a possible D gene is TRBD2 (7 bases). Germline lookup yields CDR1 ENHRY and CDR2 SYGVKD. The ends were cut back, 3 bases at V and 7 bases at J, with 19 bases in the middle. CDR3 length equals 16 residues. The CDR3 region has the DNA TGTGCCATCAGTGATTCCCGGCAGGGAGGGGGGAATGAGCAGTTCTTC. Protein: CAISDSRQGGGNEQFF.

The V gene is TRBV19, the J gene TRBJ2-4; TRBD2 matches 8 bases. V shed 5 bases, J shed 3 bases, and the junction held 3 bases outside the gene matches. CDR3 length: 14 residues. The V gene's germline CDR1 is LNHDA and CDR2 SQIVND (reference sequence). CDR3 bases: TGTGCCAGTAGTCGGGGGGGGGACAAAAACATTCAGTACTTC. Residues: CASSRGGDKNIQYF.

The V and J genes are TRBV5-1 and TRBJ2-3, with 7 nucleotides matching TRBD2. V trimming: 4 bases; J trimming: 6 bases; junction bases outside the gene matches: 14. The CDR3 has 16 residues. Germline V lookup: CDR1 SGHRS, CDR2 YFSETQ. CDR3 DNA sequence: TGCGCCAGCAGCCCGACTAGCACGGGGGTTGGGGATACGCAGTATTTT. Amino acids: CASSPTSTGVGDTQYF. The full variable domain, rest sourced from reference TRBV5-1 and TRBJ2-3, is KAGVTQTPRYLIKTRGQQVTLSCSPISGHRSVSWYQQTPGQGLQFLFEYFSETQRNKGNFPGRFSGRQFSNSRSEMNVSTLELGDSALYLCASSPTSTGVGDTQYFGPGTRLTVL.

The DNA for the CDR3 is TGTGCCAGCAGTACCAAGGACAGGGTGAGACCCGGGGAGCTGTTTTTT. Translation: CASSTKDRVRPGELFF. The chain employs TRBV6-6 and TRBJ2-2, with 8 bases matching TRBD1. The CDR3 is made up of 16 amino acids. Germline values: CDR1 MNHNY, CDR2 SVGAGI (reference sequence). V was clipped by 5 bases and J by 6 bases; unmatched bases: 11.

CDR3 amino acids: CASYEGQVYNEQFF. In nucleotides, the CDR3 is TGTGCCAGCTATGAGGGACAGGTCTACAATGAGCAGTTCTTC. The chain is built from TRBV2 and TRBJ2-1; 8 bases are a match to TRBD1. The length of the CDR3 is 14 residues. V gave up 8 bases and J gave up 3 bases; unmatched junction bases: 6. Germline loops: CDR1 SNHLY, CDR2 FYNNEI. The entire variable domain, with the rest obtained from reference TRBV2 and TRBJ2-1, is as follows: EPEVTQTPSHQVTQMGQEVILRCVPISNHLYFYWYRQILGQKVEFLVSFYNNEISEKSEIFDDQFSVERPDGSNFTLKIRSTKLEDSAMYFCASYEGQVYNEQFFGPGTRLTVL.

The rearrangement links TRBV19 to TRBJ1-2, with D perhaps matching TRBD1 (5 bases). Per germline, CDR1 LNHDA and CDR2 SQIVND (reference sequence). The CDR3 sequence is 14 residues long. Trimming took off 4 bases at V and 4 bases at J, with 13 bases between the two ends. CDR3: CASSRGRAVYGYTF. CDR3 sequence (DNA): TGTGCCAGTAGTAGGGGCAGGGCCGTCTATGGCTACACCTTC.

The V call is TRBV3-1 (or the pseudogene TRBV3-2), the J call TRBJ2-7; D is uncertain. Germline V gene data show CDR1 as LGHDT and CDR2 as YNNKEL (reference sequence). The V end was cut by 4 bases, the J end by 3 bases, with 13 bases between. The CDR3 is 14 residues long. CDR3 nucleotide sequence: TGTGCCAGCAGCCGCGGCCTGCTGGACTACGAGCAGTACTTC. Translation: CASSRGLLDYEQYF.

The chain has TRBV6-5 and TRBJ1-5; maybe TRBD1 (5 bases). The CDR3 extends over 15 amino acids. Germline values: CDR1 MNHEY, CDR2 SVGAGI. V lost 5 bases and J 5 bases, leaving 16 bases between the germline ends. The CDR3 reads CASSRRGGDYQPQHF. CDR3 nucleotide sequence: TGTGCCAGCAGTCGTCGGGGGGGGGATTATCAGCCCCAGCATTTT.

This chain joins TRBV19 and TRBJ2-2; tentatively, D is TRBD1 (6 bases). The germline V gene encodes CDR1 LNHDA and CDR2 SQIVND (reference sequence). CDR3 length: 13 residues. The V end lost 6 bases, the J end lost 8 bases, and 13 bases lay between the germline ends. Written as DNA, the CDR3 is TGTGCCAGTAGAAGACAGGTGGAAGGGGAGCTGTTTTTT. This translates into CASRRQVEGELFF.

This chain links TRBV15 with TRBJ2-1; a weak D match, TRBD2 (5 bases). There are 14 residues in the CDR3. Germline V gene sequence: CDR1 LNHNV, CDR2 YYDKDF (reference sequence). The germline V and J ends were trimmed by 1 base and 5 bases, with 9 bases remaining between them. In DNA form, the CDR3 reads TGTGCCACCAGCAGAGGGACTGGAGACAATGAGCAGTTCTTC. Its translation is CATSRGTGDNEQFF. Full variable domain (rest looked up from reference TRBV15 and TRBJ2-1): DAMVIQNPRYQVTQFGKPVTLSCSQTLNHNVMYWYQQKSSQAPKLLFHYYDKDFNNEADTPDNFQSRRPNTSFCFLDIRSPGLGDTAMYLCATSRGTGDNEQFFGPGTRLTVL.

V gene TRBV18 combines with J gene TRBJ1-2, with 8 bases lining up with TRBD1. Germline assignment: CDR1 KGHSH and CDR2 LQKENI. The V and J ends lost 3 bases and 7 bases, in that order; junction bases with no gene match: 16. CDR3 size: 17 residues. CDR3 loop: CASSPRGNDRGSVGYTF. As DNA, the CDR3 is TGTGCCAGCTCACCTCGTGGAAACGACAGGGGAAGCGTTGGCTACACCTTC.